Listed here are 8 T cell receptor beta chains from one sample, sequenced in a study of graft-versus-host responses after intestinal transplantation. The graft tissue was processed, and this released both intraepithelial and lamina propria lymphocytes. The assay was immunoSEQ multiplex PCR, and TCRdb's table has in-frame clones only and misses some. The sample records fewer than 10,000 clones, 65% to 70% being singletons. The input for sequencing was ileum tissue, taken 450 to 460 days after transplant. The receptors were gathered from a human patient who received an intestinal transplant, so some T cells may come from the graft donor.

V usage is TRBV6-6 and J usage is TRBJ1-1; possible D gene TRBD1, 5 bases. In germline, CDR1 is MNHNY, CDR2 SVGAGI (reference sequence). CDR3 length equals 14 residues. The V gene lost 7 bases and the J gene lost 0 bases, with 12 bases spanning the gap. The CDR3 DNA reads as TGTGCCAGCATCGTAGACAGTCTGAACACTGAAGCTTTCTTT. The encoded protein is CASIVDSLNTEAFF.

The rearrangement links TRBV28 to TRBJ1-5; TRBD1 matches 8 bases. With 11 bases clipped from V and 2 bases from J, the junction kept 11 bases outside the gene matches. CDR1 is MDHEN and CDR2 is SYDVKM in the germline V gene. The CDR3 has 15 amino acids. CDR3 DNA sequence: TGTGCCGAGGGTCCAGGGGGCGATGGCAATCAGCCCCAGCATTTT. Its protein is CAEGPGGDGNQPQHF. Full variable domain (rest looked up from reference TRBV28 and TRBJ1-5): DVKVTQSSRYLVKRTGEKVFLECVQDMDHENMFWYRQDPGLGLRLIYFSYDVKMKEKGDIPEGYSVSREKKERFSLILESASTNQTSMYLCAEGPGGDGNQPQHFGDGTRLSIL.

The CDR3 sequence: CASSLGGQLDTEAFF. The CDR3 nucleotides read TGTGCCAGCAGCTTAGGGGGACAACTGGACACTGAAGCTTTCTTT. This chain uses TRBV13 with TRBJ1-1; D perhaps matches TRBD1 (6 bases). The ends were cut back, 0 bases at V and 3 bases at J, with 11 bases in the middle. The CDR3 loop spans 15 amino acids. Germline V CDR1 and CDR2: PRHDT, FYEKMQ (reference sequence).

CDR3 protein: CASSLGKVVQGMNGYTF. CDR3 DNA: TGTGCCAGCAGCTTGGGGAAAGTGGTCCAGGGAATGAATGGCTACACCTTC. The chain links TRBV4-2 to TRBJ1-2; possibly TRBD1 for D (5 bases). Deletions cut 5 bases from V and 6 bases from J, with 25 bases between. CDR3 length equals 17 residues. Germline V gene sequence: CDR1 LGHNA, CDR2 YNFKEQ.

The CDR3 sequence is CASGGHLGELFF. CDR3 DNA sequence: TGTGCCAGCGGGGGTCACCTCGGGGAGCTGTTTTTT. The chain combines TRBV2 with TRBJ2-2; TRBD1 or TRBD2 may be the D gene (5 bases each). The CDR3 is 12 residues long. The V end was cut by 8 bases, the J end by 7 bases, with 11 bases between. From germline, CDR1 is SNHLY and CDR2 FYNNEI.

The rearrangement uses TRBV11-2 and TRBJ2-2; D unclear. The CDR3 spans 13 residues. CDR1 is SGHAT and CDR2 is FQNNGV in the germline V gene. Trimming took 5 bases from V and 4 from J, leaving 8 bases between them. CDR3 loop: CASSLLTTGELFF. CDR3 coding DNA: TGTGCCAGCAGCCTACTGACCACCGGGGAGCTGTTTTTT.

This CDR3 reads CASSQFTGTYNSPLHF. The CDR3 DNA follows: TGCGCCAGCAGCCAGTTTACAGGCACCTATAATTCACCCCTCCACTTT. This chain links TRBV4-3 with TRBJ1-6; D possibly corresponds to TRBD1 (5 bases). The CDR3 has 16 residues. With 3 bases removed from V and 2 bases from J, the gap between germline ends came to 11 bases. Germline V gene lookup returns CDR1 LGHNA and CDR2 YSLEER.

This chain joins TRBV7-2 and TRBJ1-4; D possibly corresponds to TRBD1 (6 bases). The length of the CDR3 is 14 residues. Germline V gives CDR1 SGHTA, CDR2 FQGNSA. Between the trimmed V and J ends, which lost 5 bases and 8 bases, there was a span of 15 bases. This chain's CDR3 is CASSDRIGTEKLFF. The CDR3 region has the DNA TGTGCCAGCAGCGACCGGATTGGGACAGAAAAACTGTTTTTT.